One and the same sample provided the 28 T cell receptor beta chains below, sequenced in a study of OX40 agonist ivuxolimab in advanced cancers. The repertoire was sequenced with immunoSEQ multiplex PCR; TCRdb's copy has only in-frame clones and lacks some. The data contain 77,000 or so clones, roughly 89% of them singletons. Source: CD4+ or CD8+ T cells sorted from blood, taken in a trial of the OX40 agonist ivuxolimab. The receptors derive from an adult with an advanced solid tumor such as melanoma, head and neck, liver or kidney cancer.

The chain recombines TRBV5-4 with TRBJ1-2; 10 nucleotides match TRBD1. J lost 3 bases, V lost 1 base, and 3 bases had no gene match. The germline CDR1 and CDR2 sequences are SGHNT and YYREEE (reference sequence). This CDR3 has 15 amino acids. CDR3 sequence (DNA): TGTGCCAGCAGCTTGAGGGACAGGGGATACTATGGCTACACCTTC. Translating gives CASSLRDRGYYGYTF. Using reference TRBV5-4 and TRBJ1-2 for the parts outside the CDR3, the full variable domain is ETGVTQSPTHLIKTRGQQVTLRCSSQSGHNTVSWYQQALGQGPQFIFQYYREEENGRGNFPPRFSGLQFPNYSSELNVNALELDDSALYLCASSLRDRGYYGYTFGSGTRLTVV.

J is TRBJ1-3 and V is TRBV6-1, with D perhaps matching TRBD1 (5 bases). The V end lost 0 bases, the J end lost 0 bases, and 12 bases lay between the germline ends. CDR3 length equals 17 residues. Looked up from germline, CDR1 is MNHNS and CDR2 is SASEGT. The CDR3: CASSEARGGASGNTIYF. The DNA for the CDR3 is TGTGCCAGCAGTGAAGCGCGGGGGGGAGCCTCTGGAAACACCATATATTTT.

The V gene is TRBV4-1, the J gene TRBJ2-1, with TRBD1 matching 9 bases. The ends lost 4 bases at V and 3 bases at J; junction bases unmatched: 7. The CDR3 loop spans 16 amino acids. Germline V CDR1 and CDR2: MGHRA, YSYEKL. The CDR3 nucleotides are TGCGCCAGCAGCCCTTCGGGGACAGGGTTCTACAATGAGCAGTTCTTC. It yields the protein CASSPSGTGFYNEQFF.

The CDR3 spells CASSSIMNTEAFF. In DNA form, the CDR3 reads TGTGCCAGCAGCTCTATCATGAACACTGAAGCTTTCTTT. The V and J genes are TRBV6-5 and TRBJ1-1; no clear D gene. The CDR3 has 13 residues. Germline lookup yields CDR1 MNHEY and CDR2 SVGAGI. The germline V and J ends were trimmed by 6 bases and 0 bases, with 8 bases remaining between them.

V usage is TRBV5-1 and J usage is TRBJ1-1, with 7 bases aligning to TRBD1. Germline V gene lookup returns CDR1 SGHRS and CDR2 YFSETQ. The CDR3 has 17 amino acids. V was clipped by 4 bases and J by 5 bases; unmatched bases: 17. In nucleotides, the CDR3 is TGCGCCAGCAGCCCTTTCAAGGGACAGCGGGGATGGACTGAAGCTTTCTTT. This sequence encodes CASSPFKGQRGWTEAFF.

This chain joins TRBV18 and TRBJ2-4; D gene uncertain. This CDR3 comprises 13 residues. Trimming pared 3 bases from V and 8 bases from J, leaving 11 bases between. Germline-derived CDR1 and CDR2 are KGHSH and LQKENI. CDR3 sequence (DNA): TGTGCCAGCTCACCGACCATTACTGACATTCAGTACTTC. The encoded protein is CASSPTITDIQYF.

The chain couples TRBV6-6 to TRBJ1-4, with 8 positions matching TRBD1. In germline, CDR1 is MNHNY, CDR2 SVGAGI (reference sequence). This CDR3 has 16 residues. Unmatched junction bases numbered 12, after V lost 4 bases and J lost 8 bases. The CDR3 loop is CASSSSGQGAKEKLFF. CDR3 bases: TGTGCCAGCAGTTCCTCGGGGCAGGGGGCGAAGGAAAAACTGTTTTTT.

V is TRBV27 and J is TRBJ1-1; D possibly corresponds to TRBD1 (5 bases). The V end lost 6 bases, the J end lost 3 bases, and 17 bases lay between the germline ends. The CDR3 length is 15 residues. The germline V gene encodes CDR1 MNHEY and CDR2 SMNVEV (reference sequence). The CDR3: CASSRDSDLDTEAFF. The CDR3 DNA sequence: TGTGCCAGCAGCCGGGACTCCGATCTGGACACTGAAGCTTTCTTT.

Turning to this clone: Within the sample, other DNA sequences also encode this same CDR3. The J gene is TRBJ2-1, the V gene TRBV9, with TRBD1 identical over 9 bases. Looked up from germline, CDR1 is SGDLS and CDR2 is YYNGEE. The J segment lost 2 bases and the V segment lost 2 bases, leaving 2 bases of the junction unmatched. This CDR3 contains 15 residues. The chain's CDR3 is CASSVGQGAYNEQFF. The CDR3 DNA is TGTGCCAGCAGCGTGGGACAGGGAGCCTACAATGAGCAGTTCTTC.

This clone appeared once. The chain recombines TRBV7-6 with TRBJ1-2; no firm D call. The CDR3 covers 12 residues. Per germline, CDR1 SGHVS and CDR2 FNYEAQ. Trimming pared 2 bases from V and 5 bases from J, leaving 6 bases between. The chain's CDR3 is CASSLSGYGYTF. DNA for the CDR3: TGTGCCAGCAGCTTAAGCGGATATGGCTACACCTTC.

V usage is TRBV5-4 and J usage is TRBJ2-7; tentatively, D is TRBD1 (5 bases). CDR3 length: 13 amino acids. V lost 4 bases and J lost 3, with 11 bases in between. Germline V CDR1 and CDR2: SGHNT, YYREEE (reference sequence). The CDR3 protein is CASSLPTDYEQYF. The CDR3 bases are TGTGCCAGCAGCCTCCCGACAGACTACGAGCAGTACTTC.

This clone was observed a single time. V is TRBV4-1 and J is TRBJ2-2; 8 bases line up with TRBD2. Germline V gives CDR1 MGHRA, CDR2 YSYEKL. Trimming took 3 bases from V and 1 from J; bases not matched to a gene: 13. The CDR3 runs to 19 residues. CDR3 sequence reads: CASSQVPFLAGRNTGELFF. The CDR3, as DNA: TGCGCCAGCAGCCAGGTTCCCTTTTTAGCGGGACGGAACACCGGGGAGCTGTTTTTT.

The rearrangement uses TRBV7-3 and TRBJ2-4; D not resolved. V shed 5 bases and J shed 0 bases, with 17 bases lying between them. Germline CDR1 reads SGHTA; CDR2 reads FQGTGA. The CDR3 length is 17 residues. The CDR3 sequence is CASSPYRRSLAKNIQYF. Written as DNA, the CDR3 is TGTGCCAGCAGCCCCTACCGGCGGTCGCTAGCCAAAAACATTCAGTACTTC.

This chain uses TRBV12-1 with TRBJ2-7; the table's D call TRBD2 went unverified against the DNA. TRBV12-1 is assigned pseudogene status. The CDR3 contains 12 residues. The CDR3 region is CASSYPGYEQYF. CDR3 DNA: TGTGCCAGCAGCTACCCCGGCTACGAGCAGTACTTC.

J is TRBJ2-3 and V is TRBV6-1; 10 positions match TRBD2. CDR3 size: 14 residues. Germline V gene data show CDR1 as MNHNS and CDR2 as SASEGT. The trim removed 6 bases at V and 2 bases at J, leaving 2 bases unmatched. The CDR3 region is CASRLAGATDTQYF. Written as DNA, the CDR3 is TGTGCCAGCAGGCTAGCGGGAGCCACAGATACGCAGTATTTT.

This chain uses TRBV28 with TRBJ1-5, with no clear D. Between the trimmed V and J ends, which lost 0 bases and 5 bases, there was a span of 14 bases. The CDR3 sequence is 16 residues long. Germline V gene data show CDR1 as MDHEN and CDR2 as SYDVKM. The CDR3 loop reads CASSLWSVRTHQPQHF. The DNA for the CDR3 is TGTGCCAGCAGTTTATGGTCGGTGCGGACTCATCAGCCCCAGCATTTT.

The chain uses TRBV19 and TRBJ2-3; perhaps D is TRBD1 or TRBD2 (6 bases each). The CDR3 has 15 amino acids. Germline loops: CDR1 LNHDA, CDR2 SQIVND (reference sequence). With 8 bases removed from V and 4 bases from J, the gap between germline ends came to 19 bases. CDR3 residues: CASGYGGYRADTQYF. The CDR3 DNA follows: TGTGCCAGTGGGTACGGGGGCTATAGGGCAGATACGCAGTATTTT.

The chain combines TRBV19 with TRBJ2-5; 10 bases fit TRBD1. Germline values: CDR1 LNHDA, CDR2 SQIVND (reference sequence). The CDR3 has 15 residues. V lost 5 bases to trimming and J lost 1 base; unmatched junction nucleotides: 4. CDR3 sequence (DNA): TGTGCCAGTAGTTTCCGGGACAGGGGCCAAGAGACCCAGTACTTC. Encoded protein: CASSFRDRGQETQYF.

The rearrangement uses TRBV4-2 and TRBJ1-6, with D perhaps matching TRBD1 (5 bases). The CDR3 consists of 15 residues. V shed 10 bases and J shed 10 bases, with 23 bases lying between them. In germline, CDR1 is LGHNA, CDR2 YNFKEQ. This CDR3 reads CATSRGRSRDSPLHF. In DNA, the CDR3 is TGTGCCACCTCGAGGGGACGGTCGAGGGACTCACCCCTCCACTTT.

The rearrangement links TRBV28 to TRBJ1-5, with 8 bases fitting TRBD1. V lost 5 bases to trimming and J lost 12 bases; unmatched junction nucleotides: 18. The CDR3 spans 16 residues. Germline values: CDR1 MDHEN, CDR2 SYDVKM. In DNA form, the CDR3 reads TGTGCCAGCAGTCCCCGGACAGGGCCAACAATCAGGGGCCAGCATTTT. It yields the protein CASSPRTGPTIRGQHF. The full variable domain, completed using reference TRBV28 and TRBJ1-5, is DVKVTQSSRYLVKRTGEKVFLECVQDMDHENMFWYRQDPGLGLRLIYFSYDVKMKEKGDIPEGYSVSREKKERFSLILESASTNQTSMYLCASSPRTGPTIRGQHFGDGTRLSIL.

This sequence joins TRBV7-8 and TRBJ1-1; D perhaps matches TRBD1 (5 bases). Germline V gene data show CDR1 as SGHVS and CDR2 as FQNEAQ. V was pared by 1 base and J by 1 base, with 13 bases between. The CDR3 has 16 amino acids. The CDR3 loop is CASSLVPLGGNTEAFF. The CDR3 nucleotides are TGTGCCAGCAGCTTAGTGCCCCTTGGGGGGAACACTGAAGCTTTCTTT. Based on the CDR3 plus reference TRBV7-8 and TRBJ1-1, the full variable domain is GAGVSQSPRYKVAKRGQDVALRCDPISGHVSLFWYQQALGQGPEFLTYFQNEAQLDKSGLPSDRFFAERPEGSVSTLKIQRTQQEDSAVYLCASSLVPLGGNTEAFFGQGTRLTVV.

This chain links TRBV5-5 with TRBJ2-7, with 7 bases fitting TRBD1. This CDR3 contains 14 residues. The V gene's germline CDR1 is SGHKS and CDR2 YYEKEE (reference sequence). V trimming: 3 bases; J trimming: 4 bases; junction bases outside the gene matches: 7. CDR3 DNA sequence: TGTGCCAGCAGCTCCCTGGACAGGCGATACGAGCAGTACTTC. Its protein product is CASSSLDRRYEQYF.

The CDR3 nucleotides read TGTGCCAGCTCAGACAGCACGATCTCTGGGGCCAACGTCCTGACTTTC. It encodes CASSDSTISGANVLTF. The chain uses TRBV18 and TRBJ2-6; TRBD1 might be the D (5 bases). The CDR3 is 16 residues long. V dropped 5 bases and J dropped 0 bases, with 11 bases sitting between them. CDR1 is KGHSH, CDR2 LQKENI, per germline.

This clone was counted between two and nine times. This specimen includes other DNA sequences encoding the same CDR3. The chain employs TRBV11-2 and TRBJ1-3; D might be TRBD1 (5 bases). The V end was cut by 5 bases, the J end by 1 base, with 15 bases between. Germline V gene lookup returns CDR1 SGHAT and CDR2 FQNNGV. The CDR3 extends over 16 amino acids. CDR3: CASSRGRGGSGNTIYF. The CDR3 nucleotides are TGTGCCAGCAGCCGGGGGAGGGGAGGATCTGGAAACACCATATATTTT.

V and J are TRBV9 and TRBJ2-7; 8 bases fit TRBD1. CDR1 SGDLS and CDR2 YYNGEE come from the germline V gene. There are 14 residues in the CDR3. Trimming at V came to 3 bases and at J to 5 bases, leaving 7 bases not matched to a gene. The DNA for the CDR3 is TGTGCCAGCAGCGCAGGGGGCAGGGGGGACGAGCAGTACTTC. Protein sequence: CASSAGGRGDEQYF.

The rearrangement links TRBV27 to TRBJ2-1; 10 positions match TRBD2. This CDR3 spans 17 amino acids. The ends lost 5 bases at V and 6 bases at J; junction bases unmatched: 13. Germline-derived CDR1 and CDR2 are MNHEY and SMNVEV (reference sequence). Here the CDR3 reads CASSLSPGLAPSNEQFF. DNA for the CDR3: TGTGCCAGCAGTCTTAGCCCGGGACTAGCGCCGAGCAATGAGCAGTTCTTC.

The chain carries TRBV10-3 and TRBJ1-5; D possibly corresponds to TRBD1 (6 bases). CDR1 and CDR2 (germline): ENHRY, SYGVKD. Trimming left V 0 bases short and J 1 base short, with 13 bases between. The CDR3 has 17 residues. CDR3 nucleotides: TGTGCCATCAGTGAGTCTTTGAGGGGGGGAAGCAATCAGCCCCAGCATTTT. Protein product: CAISESLRGGSNQPQHF.

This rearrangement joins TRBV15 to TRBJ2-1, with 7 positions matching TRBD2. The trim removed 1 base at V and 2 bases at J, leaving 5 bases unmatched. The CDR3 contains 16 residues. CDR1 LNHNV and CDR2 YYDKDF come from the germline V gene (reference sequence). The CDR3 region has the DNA TGTGCCACCAGCAGAGCCCCTAGCGGAGCCTACAATGAGCAGTTCTTC. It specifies CATSRAPSGAYNEQFF.